The 9 T cell receptor beta chains below come from one sample, sequenced in a study of blood T cells in healthy people across ages. A second PCR, run for about 7 to 11 cycles, used a sample-barcoded 5' primer plus a J-beta primer mix. TCRdb reprocessed the 5' RACE reads via MiXCR and lists one record per CDR3 protein. This repertoire shows about a million distinct CDR3 sequences, roughly 51% found once; its top ten account for about 21%. The sample was blood. Receptors originate from a woman aged 55-69 years in good health.

This clonotype has a handful of counts. V gene TRBV3-1 combines with J gene TRBJ2-7; the D is unclear. Germline V lookup: CDR1 LGHDT, CDR2 YNNKEL (reference sequence). The CDR3 spans 14 residues. Trimming pared 0 bases from V and 2 bases from J, leaving 8 bases between. CDR3 bases: TGTGCCAGCAGCCAAGACGCAGGACCCTACGAGCAGTACTTC. This codes for CASSQDAGPYEQYF.

This chain links TRBV11-2 with TRBJ2-1; no clear D gene. Germline assignment: CDR1 SGHAT and CDR2 FQNNGV. Trimming stripped 1 base from V and 1 base from J, with 8 bases between. The CDR3 runs 15 residues. Here the CDR3 reads CASSLGIGSYNEQFF. In DNA form, the CDR3 reads TGTGCCAGCAGCTTAGGCATCGGATCCTACAATGAGCAGTTCTTC.

This clonotype has more than one count but fewer than ten. CDR3 bases: TGTGCCAGCAGGCGAACAGGGAGCCCTGCGGAGACCCAGTACTTC. Translated: CASRRTGSPAETQYF. J is TRBJ2-5 and V is TRBV12-3 or TRBV12-4, with D possibly being TRBD1 (6 bases). This CDR3 is 15 amino acids long. V lost 6 bases and J 5 bases, leaving 19 bases between the germline ends.

The genes are TRBV5-4 and TRBJ2-3, with 9 bases lining up with TRBD1. The germline CDR1 and CDR2 sequences are SGHNT and YYREEE (reference sequence). This CDR3 is built from 15 residues. V dropped 2 bases and J dropped 6; count of bases not matched to a gene: 7. CDR3 sequence: CASSFGTGTPDTQYF. The CDR3 coding sequence is TGTGCCAGCAGCTTCGGGACAGGGACCCCCGATACGCAGTATTTT.

The chain employs TRBV18 and TRBJ2-7; 14 bases match TRBD2. J gave up 6 bases and V 3 bases, and 4 bases lay outside the gene matches. The CDR3 consists of 15 residues. CDR1 is KGHSH and CDR2 is LQKENI in the germline V gene. The CDR3 is CASSPGLAGVLEQYF. In nucleotides, the CDR3 is TGTGCCAGCTCACCGGGACTAGCGGGAGTACTCGAGCAGTACTTC.

This clonotype appeared a few times. V is TRBV27 and J is TRBJ2-7; D not resolved. The V end lost 3 bases, the J end lost 3 bases, and 12 bases lay between the germline ends. The CDR3 is made up of 14 amino acids. Germline lookup yields CDR1 MNHEY and CDR2 SMNVEV (reference sequence). CDR3 DNA: TGTGCCAGCAGTTTGGTATCAGCCCACTACGAGCAGTACTTC. This encodes CASSLVSAHYEQYF.

This clonotype occurred a few times. This sequence joins TRBV27 and TRBJ2-7; D unclear. Trimming removed 5 bases at V and 4 bases at J, with 15 bases between. The CDR3 loop spans 14 amino acids. CDR1 and CDR2 from the germline V gene are MNHEY and SMNVEV (reference sequence). CDR3 bases: TGTGCCAGCAGTGTCCGGGCCAGCCAGTACGAGCAGTACTTC. As protein: CASSVRASQYEQYF.

The J gene is TRBJ2-1, the V gene TRBV12-3 or TRBV12-4; TRBD1 might be the D (6 bases). CDR3 length: 14 residues. V was trimmed by 5 bases and J by 7 bases, leaving 15 bases between them. CDR3 DNA sequence: TGTGCCAGCAGTAGGGGGACGCACCAGAATGAGCAGTTCTTC. Its translation is CASSRGTHQNEQFF.

The CDR3 sequence: CASSLSHPGDLSQFF. Here the CDR3 DNA reads TGCGCCAGCAGCTTGAGCCATCCCGGAGATCTGTCGCAGTTCTTC. The V and J genes are TRBV5-1 and TRBJ2-1; no clear D. The CDR3 consists of 15 residues. The germline V and J ends were trimmed by 1 base and 12 bases, with 20 bases remaining between them. CDR1 and CDR2 from the germline V gene are SGHRS and YFSETQ. Full variable domain (remainder filled in from reference TRBV5-1 and TRBJ2-1): KAGVTQTPRYLIKTRGQQVTLSCSPISGHRSVSWYQQTPGQGLQFLFEYFSETQRNKGNFPGRFSGRQFSNSRSEMNVSTLELGDSALYLCASSLSHPGDLSQFFGPGTRLTVL.